The rows below give T cell receptor beta chains drawn from one sample of a study of identical twins. MiXCR was run by TCRdb on the 5' RACE reads, yielding one entry per CDR3 protein. The data show roughly 1,500,000 distinct CDR3 sequences, with around 33% seen just once and approximately 0.29% held by the top ten. Sample: cord blood. These receptors were taken from a newborn girl in good health. The CDR3 runs from the conserved cysteine through the conserved F or W. D genes are given only for firm matches.

J: TRBJ1-1
V: TRBV6-1
D: TRBD1
CDR3: CASGSHRGTEAFF

J: TRBJ2-1
V: TRBV25-1
D: TRBD2
CDR3: CASSERLGLAAYNEQFF

J: TRBJ2-7
V: TRBV28
D: NA
CDR3: CASSFLGSSYEQYF

J: TRBJ2-1
V: TRBV5-4
D: TRBD2
CDR3: CASSLTSGRYLEQFF

J: TRBJ2-1
V: TRBV12-3/TRBV12-4
D: TRBD2
CDR3: CASSPGLAGGGEQFF

J: TRBJ2-3
V: TRBV12-3/TRBV12-4
D: NA
CDR3: CASSPLNRAADAQYF

J: TRBJ2-4
V: TRBV20-1
D: TRBD2
CDR3: CSATGLAGTSYEHYF

J: TRBJ1-1
V: TRBV14
D: NA
CDR3: CASSRGTTVNTEAFF

J: TRBJ1-6
V: TRBV3-1
D: NA
CDR3: CASSQGPNSPLHF

J: TRBJ2-7
V: TRBV11-2
D: NA
CDR3: CASSLDVYSSSYEQYF

J: TRBJ2-1
V: TRBV3-1
D: NA
CDR3: CASSHSSDSSSYNEQFF

J: TRBJ2-1
V: TRBV12-3/TRBV12-4
D: NA
CDR3: CASQTTGRSYNEQFF

J: TRBJ2-3
V: TRBV14
D: TRBD2
CDR3: CASSPTSWTDTQYF

J: TRBJ1-2
V: TRBV18
D: NA
CDR3: CASSPRLDGYTF

J: TRBJ2-3
V: TRBV9
D: NA
CDR3: CASSVVSPTDTQYF

J: TRBJ2-7
V: TRBV10-3
D: NA
CDR3: CAIRGPYGQYF

J: NA
V: TRBV10-2
D: NA
CDR3: CASSEQAADSYNEQYF

J: TRBJ2-1
V: TRBV12-3/TRBV12-4
D: NA
CDR3: CASSLRTTNEQFF

J: TRBJ2-1
V: TRBV3-1
D: TRBD2
CDR3: CASSQYAKTSGRGNEQFF

J: TRBJ2-5
V: TRBV20-1
D: TRBD1
CDR3: CSARRGRLETQYF

J: TRBJ1-1
V: TRBV25-1
D: TRBD1
CDR3: CANSLDRGNTEAFF

J: TRBJ1-4
V: TRBV5-1
D: NA
CDR3: CASSWGATTSEKLFF

J: TRBJ2-5
V: TRBV5-1
D: NA
CDR3: CASSFDPLPNEQYF

J: TRBJ2-3
V: TRBV5-1
D: TRBD2
CDR3: CASSSLPGTSGGSTDTLYF

J: TRBJ2-5
V: TRBV2
D: NA
CDR3: CARARGSALETQYF

J: TRBJ1-5
V: TRBV3-1
D: NA
CDR3: CASSQGGGPQPQHF

J: TRBJ2-7
V: TRBV7-2
D: NA
CDR3: CASSLAGTEQYF

J: TRBJ2-1
V: TRBV27
D: TRBD2
CDR3: CASSTSPLLAGGYNEQFF

J: TRBJ1-1
V: TRBV12-3/TRBV12-4
D: NA
CDR3: CASSFRRLVNTEAFF

J: TRBJ2-3
V: TRBV3-1
D: NA
CDR3: CTSSQERSTDTQYF

J: TRBJ2-6
V: TRBV5-1
D: NA
CDR3: CASSLGHISGANVLTF

J: TRBJ2-3
V: TRBV18
D: TRBD2
CDR3: CASSRFPQVAGSTDTQYF

J: TRBJ1-2
V: TRBV3-1
D: TRBD1
CDR3: CASGFDRDYGYTF

J: TRBJ2-7
V: TRBV11-2
D: TRBD2
CDR3: CASSLWLAGGYNDEQYF

J: TRBJ2-5
V: TRBV4-1
D: NA
CDR3: CASSQGAVRETQYF

J: TRBJ2-5
V: TRBV24-1
D: NA
CDR3: CATSARDAPETQYF

J: TRBJ2-5
V: TRBV12-5
D: TRBD2
CDR3: CASAPRLAGAETQYF

J: TRBJ2-7
V: TRBV5-4
D: NA
CDR3: CASSLGGPLYEQYF

J: TRBJ1-1
V: TRBV25-1
D: TRBD1
CDR3: CASSEDDRVNTEAFF

J: TRBJ2-7
V: TRBV7-9
D: NA
CDR3: CASSLTAGIYEQYF

J: TRBJ1-6
V: TRBV20-1
D: NA
CDR3: CSARGKSSYNSPLHF

J: TRBJ1-2
V: TRBV15
D: NA
CDR3: CATSRDEGNRRGYTF

J: TRBJ2-7
V: TRBV12-3/TRBV12-4
D: NA
CDR3: CASSLSAGRIYEQYF

J: TRBJ1-2
V: TRBV27
D: NA
CDR3: CASRPPGRIGYTF

J: TRBJ1-6
V: TRBV15
D: NA
CDR3: CATSRGDNSPLHF

J: TRBJ2-7
V: TRBV20-1
D: NA
CDR3: CSGGDLYEQYF

J: TRBJ1-2
V: TRBV7-8
D: TRBD1
CDR3: CASSSDRGANYGYTF

J: TRBJ2-3
V: TRBV20-1
D: NA
CDR3: CSARGFGGPDTQYF

J: TRBJ2-7
V: TRBV27
D: NA
CDR3: CASSFHYLYEQYF

J: TRBJ1-2
V: TRBV12-3/TRBV12-4
D: TRBD1
CDR3: CASSLGTAYYDYTF